What follows is one TCR beta chain and its context. Its target is not known. The data were taken from a study of T cells in Graves' hyperthyroidism and ophthalmopathy. Study results and limitations: Expanded thyroid clonotypes (above 0.001) were mostly also found in blood.

What was amplified from RNA transcripts were TCR beta CDR3 regions. HTBI primers were used for first-round RT-PCR of the TCR CDR3. In TCRdb, the multiplex PCR reads were re-called with MiXCR into one record per CDR3 protein. The sample consists of about 210,000 distinct CDR3 sequences, 17% of them appearing once. The germline V and J ends were trimmed by 5 bases and 7 bases, with 16 bases remaining between them. Germline CDR1 is SGHAT and CDR2 is FQNNGV. The CDR3 is 14 residues long. Investigators excluded patients with uncontrolled infection, other autoimmune disease, pregnancy or lactation. For the diagnoses, clinical symptoms, serum thyroxine and TRAb, thyroid ultrasound and orbital computed tomography were used. 9 to 10 ml fresh peripheral blood yielded the PBMCs.

The source material was blood. The receptor comes from a man in his forties or fifties with Graves' hyperthyroidism. The V and J genes are TRBV11-2 and TRBJ2-3; possibly TRBD1 or TRBD2 for D (6 bases each). In DNA form, the CDR3 reads TGTGCCAGCAGCCTAGGGGGACTCCCGAATACGCAGTATTTT. Its translation: CASSLGGLPNTQYF.